This paragraph reports one T cell receptor (beta chain). What this receptor recognizes is not known. The sample holds no much larger clone one base away, and base qualities are not on file. This sample was taken from a study of T cell repertoires in cytomegalovirus infection (dated by TCRdb to between 2018 and 2020). About the full investigation: Because public TCR beta signatures pointed to carriage of CMV infection together with the matching HLA type, the HLA type of each donor mattered for the analysis.

Findings and caveats that apply to the study as a whole: Carriers of CMV infection plus the relevant HLA type were discriminated by the cumulative frequency of public TCR beta family members in the study cohort and in an independent approximately 350-donor cohort. In the ex vivo response, HLA-C-restricted CMV-specific TCR beta clonotypes were dominant, and in two of eight donors the single most frequent clonotype came from this HLA-C-restricted group.

Counted from cysteine to phenylalanine, this CDR3 has 13 amino acids. Only the CDR3 DNA is retained, 39 bases long and in frame from the first base. CDR1 is given as LGHDT and CDR2 as YNNKEL, both from the germline V gene (reference sequence). V sheds 2 bases and J sheds 6 bases, leaving 7 bases between their ends. The sample was run on an Illumina HiSeq 1500. The raw public data were reprocessed by TCRdb itself: fastp quality trimming at Q25, MiXCR clonotype calling, in-frame beta chains only. Under each unique CDR3 protein, matching rows form one entry showing the most common genes and DNA. Within this sample are roughly 600,000 distinct CDR3 sequences, with 24% of them counted one time only. The top ten clonotypes cover 8% of the sample.

The V gene is TRBV3-1 and the J gene is TRBJ2-2; the D gene assignment is ambiguous. What was sequenced was CD8+ T cells from PBMCs. The source is a human donor in good health (CMV status not recorded). Some clones in this sample may be carry-over from other donors' samples. In nucleotide form, the sequence is TGTGCCAGCAGCCAAATGGAAGCCGGGGAGCTGTTTTTT. Translation gives CASSQMEAGELFF. Reference TRBV3-1 and TRBJ2-2 proteins supply the regions before and after the CDR3; the full variable domain is: DTAVSQTPKYLVTQMGNDKSIKCEQNLGHDTMYWYKQDSKKFLKIMFSYNNKELIINETVPNRFSPKSPDKAHLNLHINSLELGDSAVYFCASSQMEAGELFFGEGSRLTVL.